Included here is one TCR beta chain sequence, with context. No cognate antigen has been identified for it. No much larger clone is present one base from it, and per-base qualities are unavailable. The record originates from a study of shared clonotypes between healthy human individuals (dated by TCRdb to 2018 to 2021). In the study overall: A few men and two women, aged 18 to 49 years, made up the cohort. For each donor, three plates each were used for CD4 naive and CD4 memory, two plates were used for CD8 naive, and one plate was used for CD8 memory. Different laboratories and diverse techniques were used to prepare libraries and sequence TCR repertoires, to increase sequencing depth and limit assay-specific biases. The study deeply sequenced blood TCR repertoires of about 5 healthy adults to estimate repertoire size and the extent of clonotype sharing between individuals. Per donor, leukapheresis produced somewhere between about 0.94 and 9 billion PBMCs. Summary of the overall study and its limitations: Pairwise subsampling indicated that sequencing depth was expected to affect the degree of clonotype sharing among donors. Rarefaction of sorted-subset datasets indicated incomplete sequencing despite the large sequencing depth. The genetic and exposure-history diversity represented was limited by the small number of donors. Naive subsets generally had larger estimated clonotype richness than memory subsets. Higher generation probabilities were observed for clonotypes shared by all four sorted-subset donors than for non-shared clonotypes. Sampling was limited to blood, and TCR repertoires in tissue likely differ from TCR repertoires in blood. Across several donors, approximately 5% of naive CD4, roughly 3.8% of naive CD8, roughly 2.3% of memory CD4, and roughly 0.4% of memory CD8 clonotypes were shared.

Using the deep immunoSEQ assay, multiplex PCR amplified TCR CDR3 regions from genomic DNA. Extracted genomic DNA from each cell subset was distributed evenly across all wells of several immunoSEQ 96-well plates, and each plate was treated as a replicate. For sorted subsets, 200 ng of genomic DNA, equivalent to around 31,000 T cell genomes, went into each replicate PCR. The purified libraries were quantified using a Qubit 3.0 fluorometer, sized with a Bioanalyzer 2100, and then quantified again using the KAPA Library Quantification kit. Every immunoSEQ 96-well plate was sequenced on a dedicated single-read 150-cycle Illumina NextSeq 550 flow cell. The original methods were these. The immunoSEQ output contained only junctional sequences without quality scores, so filtering could not match that applied to full-length reads. Sequences were annotated with PyIR, a Python wrapper for IgBLAST v1.9, using IMGT germline references to assign V/J genes and CDR3. Reads were filtered out if the reads had weak V/J assignments (E-value above 1e-6), no CDR3, stop codons, out-of-frame junctions, or ambiguous translated residues. V3J clonotypes were defined by identical inferred V gene, J gene, and CDR3 amino acid sequence. The percentage overlap between two repertoires was calculated by dividing the number of shared unique clonotypes by the size of the smaller repertoire. Three approaches were used to assess repertoire richness: RTK rarefaction, the Chao1 estimator, and Recon v2.1 estimates of unobserved clonotypes. Generation probabilities were computed with OLGA for all TCRbeta clonotypes obtained by the gDNA method from a few donors. The source is immuneACCESS, and TCRdb retained only in-frame sequences with V and J called. Part of the clones is not carried over; for the studies checked, unresolved V genes explain less than half of this, and the remainder is unexplained. V, J and clone size derive from that table, while D and trimming were established from the DNA sequence. The sample contains about 1 million clones, more than 60% of them found a single time. The top ten clonotypes cover approximately 1.5% of the sample.

The donors were healthy, HIV-negative adults with no recently reported acute infections or vaccinations. All donors were Caucasian adults living in Nashville, Tennessee, USA. CD4+ T cells were enriched by magnetic negative selection; naive cells were then positively selected on CD45RA, and the negative fraction formed the memory subset. Blood was collected by leukapheresis, and PBMCs were isolated by Ficoll-Histopaque density gradient centrifugation and then cryopreserved in liquid nitrogen vapor phase. Analytical flow cytometry was used to check the purity and quantity of every magnetically sorted T cell population. Each sorted fraction had its genomic DNA isolated and then quantified by UV absorbance on a Nanodrop 2000c. Taken from the germline V gene (reference sequence), the CDR1 and CDR2 loops are WNHNN and SYGVQD. Trimming costs V 0 bases and J 4 bases, and their ends lie 12 bases apart. There are 15 amino acids in the CDR3, from cysteine to phenylalanine inclusive. Only CDR3 DNA remains: 45 bases, in frame from the first base.

The chain is assembled from TRBV10-1 and TRBJ1-2; TRBD1 is a possible D gene, resting on 5 matching bases. The sequenced material came from memory CD4+ T cells sorted from blood. The cell subset or site tag for this specimen amounts to: CD45RA-negative fraction. The origin of this receptor is a man between 18 and 29 years old in good health. The CDR3 has the sequence CASSESATGGYGYTF. The sequenced DNA is TGCGCCAGCAGTGAGTCGGCCACGGGGGGCTATGGCTACACCTTC.